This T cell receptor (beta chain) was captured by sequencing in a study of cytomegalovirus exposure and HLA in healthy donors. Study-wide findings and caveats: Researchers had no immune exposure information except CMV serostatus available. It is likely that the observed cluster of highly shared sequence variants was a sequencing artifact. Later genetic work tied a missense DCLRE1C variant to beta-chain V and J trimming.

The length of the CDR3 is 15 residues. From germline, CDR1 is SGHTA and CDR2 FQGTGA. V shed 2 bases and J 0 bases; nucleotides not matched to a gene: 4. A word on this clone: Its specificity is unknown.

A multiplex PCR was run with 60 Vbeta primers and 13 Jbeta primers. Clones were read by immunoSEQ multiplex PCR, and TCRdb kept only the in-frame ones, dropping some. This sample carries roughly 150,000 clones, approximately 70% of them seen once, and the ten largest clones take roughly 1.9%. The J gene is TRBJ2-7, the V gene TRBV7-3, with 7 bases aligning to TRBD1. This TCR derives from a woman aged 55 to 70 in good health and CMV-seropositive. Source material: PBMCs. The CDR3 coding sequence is TGTGCCAGCAGCTTACAACAGGGGAGCTCCTACGAGCAGTACTTC. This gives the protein CASSLQQGSSYEQYF.